This T cell receptor beta chain was recorded in a study of blood T cell repertoires in COVID-19. TCRdb keeps only in-frame clones here, not all; method: immunoSEQ multiplex PCR. The data contain around 24,000 clones, about nine tenths of them singletons. The CDR3 covers 16 residues. In germline, CDR1 is SGHRS, CDR2 YFSETQ. V lost 2 bases, J lost 0 bases, and 3 bases stayed unmatched. This clone appeared a single time. Input material: peripheral blood. The sequence was obtained from a woman aged 70 to 79 with active COVID-19. The rearrangement uses TRBV5-1 and TRBJ2-3, with TRBD2 matching over 10 bases. CDR3 sequence reads: CASSFTSGVSTDTQYF. CDR3 in DNA: TGCGCCAGCAGCTTCACTAGCGGGGTGAGCACAGATACGCAGTATTTT.